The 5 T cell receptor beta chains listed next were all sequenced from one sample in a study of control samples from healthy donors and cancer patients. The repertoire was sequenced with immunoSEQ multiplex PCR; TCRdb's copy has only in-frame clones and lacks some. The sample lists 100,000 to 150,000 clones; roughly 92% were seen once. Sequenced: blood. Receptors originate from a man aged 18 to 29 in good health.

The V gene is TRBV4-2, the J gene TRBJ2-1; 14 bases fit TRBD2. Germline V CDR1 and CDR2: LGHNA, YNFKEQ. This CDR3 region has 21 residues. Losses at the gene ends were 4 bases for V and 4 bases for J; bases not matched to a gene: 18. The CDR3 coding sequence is TGTGCCAGCAGCCCACCCCGACTTGGGAGACTAGCGGGGGGGGAATACAATGAGCAGTTCTTC. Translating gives CASSPPRLGRLAGGEYNEQFF.

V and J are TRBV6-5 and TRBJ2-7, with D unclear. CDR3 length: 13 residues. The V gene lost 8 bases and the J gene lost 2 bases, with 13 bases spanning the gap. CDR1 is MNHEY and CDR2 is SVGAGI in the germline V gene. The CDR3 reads CASGSGPAYEQYF. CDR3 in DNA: TGTGCCAGCGGGTCTGGTCCAGCCTACGAGCAGTACTTC.

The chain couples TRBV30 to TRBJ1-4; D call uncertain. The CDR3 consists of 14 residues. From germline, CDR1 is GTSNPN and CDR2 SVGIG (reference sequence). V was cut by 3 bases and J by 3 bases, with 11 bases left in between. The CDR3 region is CAWSLGISNEKLFF. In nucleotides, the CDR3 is TGTGCCTGGAGCCTGGGTATCTCTAATGAAAAACTGTTTTTT.

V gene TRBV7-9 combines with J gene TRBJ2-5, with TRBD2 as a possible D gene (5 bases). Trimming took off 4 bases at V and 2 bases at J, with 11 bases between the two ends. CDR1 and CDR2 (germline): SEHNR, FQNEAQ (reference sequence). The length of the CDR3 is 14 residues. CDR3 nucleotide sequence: TGTGCCAGCAGCTCCATAGCGAGTCAAGAGACCCAGTACTTC. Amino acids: CASSSIASQETQYF.

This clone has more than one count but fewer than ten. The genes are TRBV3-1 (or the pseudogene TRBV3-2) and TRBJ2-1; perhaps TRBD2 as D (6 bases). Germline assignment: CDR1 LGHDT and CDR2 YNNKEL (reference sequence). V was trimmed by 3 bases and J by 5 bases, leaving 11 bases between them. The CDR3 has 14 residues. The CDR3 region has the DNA TGTGCCAGCAGCCAGGCGGGGCCCCACAATGAGCAGTTCTTC. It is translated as CASSQAGPHNEQFF.